The 25 T cell receptor beta chains below were found in one sample sequenced in a study of blood T cell repertoires in COVID-19 (dated by TCRdb to 2020 to 2021). The library relied on the immunoSEQ multiplex PCR assay. Here the immuneACCESS table is served through TCRdb, limited to in-frame sequences with V and J called. Missing clones are a known gap in these copies; in checked studies unresolved V genes cover under half, and the rest lacks a known reason. This sample comprises about 270,000 clones, around nine tenths of them detected only once. About 8.6% of the sample lies in the top ten. Source material: peripheral blood. These receptors originate from a man aged 40-50 years with active or convalescent COVID-19.

V usage is TRBV2 and J usage is TRBJ1-2; D is possibly TRBD1 (5 bases). CDR1 and CDR2 from the germline V gene are SNHLY and FYNNEI. This CDR3 spans 15 amino acids. V was pared by 6 bases and J by 4 bases, with 18 bases between. CDR3 in DNA: TGTGCCAGCAGGGCCGAGGACACAACCTTCTATGGCTACACCTTC. Translated: CASRAEDTTFYGYTF.

The chain couples TRBV5-4 to TRBJ2-7, with 8 nucleotides matching TRBD2. CDR1 and CDR2 from the germline V gene are SGHNT and YYREEE (reference sequence). Trimming cost V 2 bases and J 11 bases; bases outside gene matches: 3. CDR3 length equals 11 residues. The CDR3, as DNA: TGTGCCAGCAGCTTCGGGGGGGAGGAGTACTTC. Translating it yields CASSFGGEEYF.

A single count supports this clone. V gene TRBV14 combines with J gene TRBJ1-4, with 8 bases lining up with TRBD1. Germline assignment: CDR1 SGHDN and CDR2 FVKESK. This CDR3 has 15 amino acids. The trim removed 4 bases at V and 13 bases at J, leaving 14 bases unmatched. CDR3 sequence: CASSPSQGQGGGLFF. CDR3 DNA: TGTGCCAGCAGCCCGTCTCAAGGACAGGGTGGGGGACTGTTTTTT.

The chain joins TRBV9 to TRBJ2-5; 9 nucleotides agree with TRBD1. Looked up from germline, CDR1 is SGDLS and CDR2 is YYNGEE. The V and J ends lost 3 bases and 4 bases, in that order; junction bases with no gene match: 4. The CDR3 runs to 14 residues. The CDR3 nucleotides are TGTGCCAGCAGCGGGACAGGGGACTTAGAGACCCAGTACTTC. Protein product: CASSGTGDLETQYF.

The chain links TRBV19 to TRBJ2-1; possibly TRBD1 for D (5 bases). Looked up from germline, CDR1 is LNHDA and CDR2 is SQIVND (reference sequence). Trimming stripped 5 bases from V and 4 bases from J, with 9 bases between. This CDR3 is built from 13 residues. The CDR3 loop is CASSQGSYNEQFF. CDR3 sequence (DNA): TGTGCCAGTAGTCAGGGAAGTTACAATGAGCAGTTCTTC.

The chain has TRBV7-3 and TRBJ2-2, with 12 nucleotides matching TRBD1. Unmatched junction bases numbered 1, after V lost 1 base and J lost 4 bases. There are 16 residues in the CDR3. Germline-derived CDR1 and CDR2 are SGHTA and FQGTGA. The CDR3, as DNA: TGTGCCAGCAGCTTAAAGGGACAGGGGGCCACCGGGGAGCTGTTTTTT. It yields the protein CASSLKGQGATGELFF.

The chain is built from TRBV4-1 and TRBJ2-1, with D possibly matching TRBD1 (5 bases). CDR3 size: 17 residues. Germline CDR1 is MGHRA and CDR2 is YSYEKL. V lost 0 bases, J lost 4 bases, and 16 bases lay in between. CDR3 in amino acids: CASSQDPEAGMYNEQFF. Here the CDR3 DNA reads TGCGCCAGCAGCCAAGATCCAGAGGCAGGGATGTACAATGAGCAGTTCTTC.

The rearrangement joins TRBV6-5 to TRBJ2-7; the match to TRBD2 covers 10 bases. Germline V gives CDR1 MNHEY, CDR2 SVGAGI. This CDR3 region has 15 residues. Trimming removed 6 bases from V and 3 bases from J; junction bases left unmatched: 8. The CDR3, as DNA: TGTGCCAGCAGGACCGGGACTAGCGATTACTACGAGCAGTACTTC. Its translation is CASRTGTSDYYEQYF.

The chain combines TRBV6-6 with TRBJ2-7; a weak D match, TRBD1 (6 bases). The CDR3 is 14 residues long. The germline V gene encodes CDR1 MNHNY and CDR2 SVGAGI (reference sequence). The V and J ends lost 6 bases and 5 bases respectively, with 17 bases between them. The CDR3 DNA reads TGTGCCAGCAGGGGGCTGGGGCAGGGGAACGAGCAGTACTTC. Protein sequence: CASRGLGQGNEQYF.

This clone was detected only a few times. The genes are TRBV10-3 and TRBJ2-5; D not resolved. This CDR3 contains 15 residues. Looked up from germline, CDR1 is ENHRY and CDR2 is SYGVKD. V was pared by 6 bases and J by 2 bases, with 16 bases between. The CDR3 protein is CAIRDDKNLQETQYF. CDR3 coding DNA: TGTGCCATCAGAGATGACAAAAACCTACAAGAGACCCAGTACTTC.

CDR3 sequence reads: CASSPPLLTQYF. DNA for the CDR3: TGTGCCAGCTCACCACCTCTTTTAACGCAGTATTTT. The V gene is TRBV18, the J gene TRBJ2-3, with unresolved D. The germline V and J ends were trimmed by 0 bases and 9 bases, with 7 bases remaining between them. CDR3 size: 12 residues. The germline V gene has CDR1 KGHSH and CDR2 LQKENI.

V is TRBV29-1 and J is TRBJ2-7, with 8 nucleotides matching TRBD1. There are 15 residues in the CDR3. CDR1 SQVTM and CDR2 ANQGSEA come from the germline V gene. V lost 2 bases and J lost 2; bases outside the gene matches: 8. As DNA, the CDR3 is TGCAGCGTTGAATGGGGTGGGGGACAGGCCTACGAGCAGTACTTC. It is translated as CSVEWGGGQAYEQYF.

The chain carries TRBV6-6 and TRBJ2-7; D gene uncertain. This CDR3 comprises 16 residues. In germline, CDR1 is MNHNY, CDR2 SVGAGI (reference sequence). V lost 2 bases to trimming and J lost 0 bases, with 14 bases between them. The CDR3 is CASSYRVPHPSYEQYF. The DNA of the CDR3 is TGTGCCAGCAGTTACCGAGTCCCCCACCCCTCCTACGAGCAGTACTTC.

The chain carries TRBV4-2 and TRBJ2-1; TRBD2 might be the D (6 bases). The CDR3 sequence is 15 residues long. In germline, CDR1 is LGHNA, CDR2 YNFKEQ. V lost 0 bases, J lost 1 base, and 7 bases lay in between. The CDR3 region is CASSQDGGSYNEQFF. As DNA, the CDR3 is TGTGCCAGCAGCCAAGATGGGGGGTCCTACAATGAGCAGTTCTTC.

This chain connects TRBV11-2 to TRBJ1-4, with D perhaps TRBD1 (5 bases). The CDR3 length is 13 residues. The germline CDR1 and CDR2 sequences are SGHAT and FQNNGV. Trimming took off 5 bases at V and 12 bases at J, with 16 bases between the two ends. The CDR3 coding sequence is TGTGCCAGCAGCAAGTGGCGCAAAGGGGAACTGTTTTTT. Translation: CASSKWRKGELFF.

The chain has TRBV9 and TRBJ2-7; 8 bases fit TRBD2. CDR1 is SGDLS and CDR2 is YYNGEE in the germline V gene. The CDR3 sequence is 18 residues long. The V segment lost 4 bases and the J segment 2 bases; nucleotides outside the gene matches: 17. The CDR3 region is CASSQNWVGGDLTYEQYF. CDR3 sequence (DNA): TGTGCCAGCAGCCAAAACTGGGTCGGGGGGGACCTAACCTACGAGCAGTACTTC.

The chain has TRBV12-5 and TRBJ2-7, with D perhaps matching TRBD1 (7 bases). Germline V gene sequence: CDR1 LGHNT, CDR2 FRNRAP. This CDR3 region has 14 residues. Trimming cost V 6 bases and J 3 bases, with 15 bases left between them. The CDR3 sequence: CASGRAGGNYEQYF. CDR3 DNA: TGTGCTAGTGGCCGGGCAGGGGGGAACTACGAGCAGTACTTC.

The genes are TRBV2 and TRBJ2-3; 7 bases align to TRBD2. The germline V gene has CDR1 SNHLY and CDR2 FYNNEI. V lost 8 bases, J lost 4 bases, and 15 bases stayed unmatched. The CDR3 contains 16 residues. The CDR3 here is CASEAGKHLGADTQYF. CDR3 DNA sequence: TGTGCCAGCGAAGCGGGAAAACACTTAGGTGCAGATACGCAGTATTTT.

The V gene is TRBV11-3, the J gene TRBJ2-7; tentative D call: TRBD2 (6 bases). This CDR3 spans 13 amino acids. V lost 2 bases, J lost 2 bases, and 7 bases lay in between. CDR1 is SGHNT and CDR2 is YENEEA in the germline V gene. DNA for the CDR3: TGTGCCAGCAGCTTACTAGCGACCTACGAGCAGTACTTC. Encoded protein: CASSLLATYEQYF.

This clone appeared a single time. J is TRBJ2-7 and V is TRBV29-1; a possible D gene is TRBD1 (6 bases). Germline V CDR1 and CDR2: SQVTM, ANQGSEA. The CDR3 has 14 amino acids. Between the trimmed V and J ends, which lost 5 bases and 0 bases, there was a span of 14 bases. CDR3 DNA sequence: TGCAGCGTTCACCCAGACAGGAACTCCTACGAGCAGTACTTC. It encodes CSVHPDRNSYEQYF.

This sequence joins TRBV7-3 and TRBJ1-1, with unresolved D. The germline CDR1 and CDR2 sequences are SGHTA and FQGTGA. There are 13 residues in the CDR3. V was cut by 4 bases and J by 4 bases, with 10 bases left in between. The CDR3 region is CASSYETGTEAFF. CDR3 nucleotides: TGTGCCAGCAGCTACGAAACCGGCACTGAAGCTTTCTTT.

V gene TRBV11-3 combines with J gene TRBJ1-3; D is unresolved. V shed 5 bases and J shed 3 bases, with 14 bases lying between them. Germline V lookup: CDR1 SGHNT, CDR2 YENEEA. The CDR3 covers 15 residues. CDR3 nucleotide sequence: TGTGCCAGCAGCCCCGGTCCGACAATTGGAAACACCATATATTTT. Its protein is CASSPGPTIGNTIYF.

This clone has more than one count but fewer than ten. CDR3 loop: CSAPGLTEAFF. CDR3 nucleotide sequence: TGCAGTGCCCCAGGGTTGACTGAAGCTTTCTTT. This chain joins TRBV20-1 and TRBJ1-1; D is possibly TRBD1 (5 bases). V was trimmed by 6 bases and J by 5 bases, leaving 10 bases between them. CDR3 length equals 11 residues. Germline CDR1 reads DFQATT; CDR2 reads SNEGSKA (reference sequence).

This clone was seen more than once but under ten times. The chain joins TRBV5-8 to TRBJ2-1, with 8 positions matching TRBD2. Per germline, CDR1 SGHTS and CDR2 YDEGEE. With 6 bases clipped from V and 7 bases from J, the junction kept 12 bases outside the gene matches. The CDR3 is 15 amino acids. CDR3 in DNA: TGTGCCAGCAAAACCCGGAGCGGGAGAATTAATGAGCAGTTCTTC. Its protein product is CASKTRSGRINEQFF. The full variable domain, completed using reference TRBV5-8 and TRBJ2-1, is EAGVTQSPTHLIKTRGQQATLRCSPISGHTSVYWYQQALGLGLQFLLWYDEGEERNRGNFPPRFSGRQFPNYSSELNVNALELEDSALYLCASKTRSGRINEQFFGPGTRLTVL.

This sequence joins TRBV6-5 and TRBJ2-3, with D maybe TRBD2 (6 bases). Germline CDR1 and CDR2: MNHEY and SVGAGI. The CDR3 loop spans 12 amino acids. V lost 4 bases to trimming and J lost 9 bases, with 11 bases between them. The CDR3 here is CASSSTGRTQYF. Written as DNA, the CDR3 is TGTGCCAGCAGTTCAACGGGGAGGACGCAGTATTTT.